Here is one T cell receptor (beta chain) with its context. It was CD45RO-negative cells, positively selected for CCR7, that made up naive CD8 cells, with terminally differentiated effector memory CD45RA+ cells excluded. Germline lookup yields CDR1 MDHEN and CDR2 SYDVKM. Trimming took 3 bases from V and 7 from J, leaving 4 bases between them. The length of the CDR3 is 11 residues. The record originates from a study of shared clonotypes between healthy human individuals. Genomic DNA of every subset was divided equally among multiple immunoSEQ plates. Produced via immunoSEQ multiplex PCR; TCRdb's table is partial and in-frame only. The data contain roughly 550,000 clones, 95% to 96% of them singletons.

The clonotype originates from a woman aged 25 to 39 in good health. The specimen sequenced was naive CD8+ T cells sorted from blood. The gene calls are TRBV28 and TRBJ2-1, with D unresolved. The CDR3 DNA follows: TGTGCCAGCAGTTTTGAGAATGAGCAGTTCTTC. Amino acid sequence: CASSFENEQFF.